This T cell receptor (beta chain) derives from a study of cytomegalovirus exposure and HLA in healthy donors. The study drew the donors from its approximately 110-subject validation cohort, separate from the approximately 670-subject first cohort. The repertoire was sequenced with immunoSEQ multiplex PCR; TCRdb's copy has only in-frame clones and lacks some. This table has more than 85,000 clones, approximately 95% appearing once. CDR3 length: 13 residues. CDR1 and CDR2 from the germline V gene are SNHLY and FYNNEI. The J segment lost 7 bases and the V segment lost 6 bases, leaving 8 bases of the junction unmatched.

The receptor was derived from a woman aged 18-29 years in good health and CMV-seronegative. The chain has TRBV2 and TRBJ2-7; 8 bases line up with TRBD1. Material for sequencing was PBMCs. DNA for the CDR3: TGTGCCAGCAGCTTTTTAACAGGGGGGGAGCAGTACTTC. This encodes CASSFLTGGEQYF.